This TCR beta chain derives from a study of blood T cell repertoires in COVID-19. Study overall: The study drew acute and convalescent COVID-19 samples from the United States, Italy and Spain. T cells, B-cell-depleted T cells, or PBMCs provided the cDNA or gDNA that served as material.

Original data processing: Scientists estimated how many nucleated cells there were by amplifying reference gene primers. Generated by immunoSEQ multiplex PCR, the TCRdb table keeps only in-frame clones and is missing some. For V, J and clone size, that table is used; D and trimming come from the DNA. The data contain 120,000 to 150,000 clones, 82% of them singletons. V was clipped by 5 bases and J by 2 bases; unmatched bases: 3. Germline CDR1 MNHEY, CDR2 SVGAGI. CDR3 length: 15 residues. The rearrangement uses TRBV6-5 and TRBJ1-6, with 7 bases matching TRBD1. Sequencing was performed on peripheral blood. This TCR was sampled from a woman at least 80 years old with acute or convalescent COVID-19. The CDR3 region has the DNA TGTGCCAGCAGTCCCGACAGGGCCTATAATTCACCCCTCCACTTT. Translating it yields CASSPDRAYNSPLHF.